This passage covers 27 T cell receptor beta chains from one sample sequenced in a study of neurological immune-mediated disorders. TCRdb redid the calling of the 5' RACE reads with MiXCR, one entry per CDR3 protein. The top ten clones hold 1.7% of a sample with 80,000 or so distinct CDR3 sequences, 9.4% of them seen once. Sequencing input: PBMCs. The receptors come from a man aged 50 to 59 in good health.

This clonotype has at least ten counts. The chain is built from TRBV20-1 and TRBJ2-3; TRBD2 matches 7 bases. Germline CDR1 DFQATT, CDR2 SNEGSKA (reference sequence). With V trimmed by 3 bases and J by 0 bases, 9 bases remained unmatched. There are 16 residues in the CDR3. CDR3 protein: CSARDWASGSTDTQYF. The CDR3 coding sequence is TGCAGTGCTAGGGATTGGGCTAGCGGAAGCACAGATACGCAGTATTTT.

This clonotype was counted many times. This chain joins TRBV4-2 and TRBJ1-1; 7 bases line up with TRBD1. Germline V gene data show CDR1 as LGHNA and CDR2 as YNFKEQ. V dropped 2 bases and J dropped 3; count of bases not matched to a gene: 18. The CDR3 spans 19 residues. In DNA form, the CDR3 reads TGTGCCAGCAGCCAAAGATGGGGCCGGGAGGGGGCGAGGGACACTGAAGCTTTCTTT. This encodes CASSQRWGREGARDTEAFF.

In its sample, this clonotype was seen many times. The rearrangement links TRBV20-1 to TRBJ1-4, with no clear D. The CDR3 contains 12 residues. From germline, CDR1 is DFQATT and CDR2 SNEGSKA (reference sequence). CDR3 in amino acids: CSLTPTNEKLFF. The CDR3 bases are TGCAGCTTGACTCCAACTAATGAAAAACTGTTTTTT.

In its sample, this clonotype was seen many times. V gene TRBV10-3 combines with J gene TRBJ2-7; the D gene could be TRBD1 or TRBD2 (5 bases each). The CDR3 is made up of 14 amino acids. Germline V CDR1 and CDR2: ENHRY, SYGVKD. Trimming pared 8 bases from V and 4 bases from J, leaving 18 bases between. The CDR3 nucleotides read TGTGCCATCCGGGAAGGGCCAGGGAATTACGAGCAGTACTTC. Its translation: CAIREGPGNYEQYF.

This clonotype was detected ten times or more. The rearrangement links TRBV9 to TRBJ2-7, with D perhaps TRBD2 (6 bases). Germline V lookup: CDR1 SGDLS, CDR2 YYNGEE. This CDR3 spans 12 amino acids. Trimming took off 2 bases at V and 12 bases at J, with 15 bases between the two ends. The CDR3 protein is CASSVWRGQLYF. In DNA, the CDR3 is TGTGCCAGCAGCGTTTGGCGGGGTCAACTGTACTTC. The full variable domain, rest sourced from reference TRBV9 and TRBJ2-7, is DSGVTQTPKHLITATGQRVTLRCSPRSGDLSVYWYQQSLDQGLQFLIQYYNGEERAKGNILERFSAQQFPDLHSELNLSSLELGDSALYFCASSVWRGQLYFGPGTRLTVT.

In its sample, this clonotype was seen many times. This chain uses TRBV24-1 with TRBJ2-4; 7 bases match TRBD2. The CDR3 covers 12 residues. J lost 9 bases, V lost 5 bases, and 3 bases had no gene match. Germline-derived CDR1 and CDR2 are KGHDR and SFDVKD. The CDR3 loop is CATSVREGIQYF. DNA for the CDR3: TGTGCCACCAGTGTCAGGGAGGGCATTCAGTACTTC.

This clonotype was seen at least ten times. The chain has TRBV20-1 and TRBJ1-3; no definite D call. V was pared by 2 bases and J by 4 bases, with 6 bases between. Germline CDR1 DFQATT, CDR2 SNEGSKA (reference sequence). The CDR3 extends over 12 amino acids. CDR3 sequence (DNA): TGCAGTGCTAGATTAGGGGGAAACACCATATATTTT. It codes for CSARLGGNTIYF.

This clonotype was recorded at least ten times. The chain joins TRBV5-6 to TRBJ2-5; D is uncertain. Trimming stripped 4 bases from V and 3 bases from J, with 10 bases between. The CDR3 has 13 residues. Germline V gene sequence: CDR1 SGHDT, CDR2 YYEEEE. CDR3 DNA sequence: TGTGCCAGCAGCGCCTGGAATAAAGAGACCCAGTACTTC. It yields the protein CASSAWNKETQYF.

This clonotype was detected many times. V usage is TRBV3-1 and J usage is TRBJ2-7, with unresolved D. The CDR3 totals 14 residues. V was trimmed by 0 bases and J by 3 bases, leaving 9 bases between them. CDR1 is LGHDT and CDR2 is YNNKEL in the germline V gene (reference sequence). As DNA, the CDR3 is TGTGCCAGCAGCCAAGATCAGGTCCTCTACGAGCAGTACTTC. Translated: CASSQDQVLYEQYF.

V is TRBV18 and J is TRBJ2-5, with TRBD1 as a possible D gene (7 bases). The V gene's germline CDR1 is KGHSH and CDR2 LQKENI. The CDR3 spans 14 residues. Deletions cut 6 bases from V and 5 bases from J, with 16 bases between. The CDR3 protein is CASSDDREVETQYF. CDR3 DNA sequence: TGTGCCAGCTCGGACGACAGGGAGGTTGAGACCCAGTACTTC.

Many counts were recorded for this clonotype. The chain joins TRBV3-1 to TRBJ2-5, with TRBD1 matching 10 bases. V lost 1 base to trimming and J lost 5 bases; unmatched junction nucleotides: 7. This CDR3 is 16 amino acids long. The germline V gene encodes CDR1 LGHDT and CDR2 YNNKEL (reference sequence). The CDR3 protein is CASSQVPGQGSETQYF. The CDR3, as DNA: TGTGCCAGCAGCCAAGTTCCGGGACAGGGGTCGGAGACCCAGTACTTC.

In this sample, this clonotype turned up many times. The rearrangement links TRBV12-3 or TRBV12-4 to TRBJ2-7, with D perhaps matching TRBD2 (6 bases). This CDR3 region has 15 residues. The V end was cut by 5 bases, the J end by 0 bases, with 14 bases between. Here the CDR3 reads CASSPDSGPSYEQYF. DNA for the CDR3: TGTGCCAGCAGTCCTGATAGCGGCCCCTCCTACGAGCAGTACTTC.

At least ten counts were recorded for this clonotype. The rearrangement links TRBV6-5 to TRBJ2-7, with TRBD2 as a possible D gene (6 bases). Trimming pared 7 bases from V and 3 bases from J, leaving 19 bases between. The CDR3 sequence is 15 residues long. Germline lookup yields CDR1 MNHEY and CDR2 SVGAGI. In nucleotides, the CDR3 is TGTGCCAGCATGGTGGGGCCGACTAGAAGCTACGAGCAGTACTTC. It translates to CASMVGPTRSYEQYF.

Of note for this clonotype: At one of its ends the junction is not consistent with the germline gene, which may arise from a read error. J is TRBJ1-6 and V is TRBV20-1; 7 nucleotides align to TRBD1. The CDR3 sequence is 16 residues long. Germline lookup yields CDR1 DFQATT and CDR2 SNEGSKA (reference sequence). The CDR3 reads CGAERQGSSYNSPLHF. The CDR3 nucleotides read TGCGGTGCCGAGCGACAGGGTAGCTCCTATAATTCACCCCTCCACTTT.

This clonotype came up a few times. This chain connects TRBV12-3 or TRBV12-4 to TRBJ2-5, with 7 bases fitting TRBD1. The length of the CDR3 is 14 residues. V was clipped by 7 bases and J by 6 bases; unmatched bases: 11. The CDR3, as DNA: TGTGCCAGCAAACTACAGGGGATTGAAAAGACCCAGTACTTC. Protein product: CASKLQGIEKTQYF.

This clonotype has at least ten counts. This chain connects TRBV5-1 to TRBJ1-5; no firm D call. CDR3 length: 14 residues. V was pared by 0 bases and J by 2 bases, with 6 bases between. Germline lookup yields CDR1 SGHRS and CDR2 YFSETQ. The CDR3 DNA sequence: TGCGCCAGCAGCTTGGGGTTAGGCAATCAGCCCCAGCATTTT. Residues: CASSLGLGNQPQHF.

This clonotype was counted at least ten times. This chain links TRBV9 with TRBJ2-7; D call uncertain. V lost 0 bases and J 3 bases, leaving 13 bases between the germline ends. The CDR3 runs to 15 residues. Germline loops: CDR1 SGDLS, CDR2 YYNGEE. CDR3 protein: CASSVGNNNLYEQYF. The CDR3 DNA reads TGTGCCAGCAGCGTAGGAAATAATAACCTCTACGAGCAGTACTTC. The whole variable domain, remainder taken from reference TRBV9 and TRBJ2-7, is DSGVTQTPKHLITATGQRVTLRCSPRSGDLSVYWYQQSLDQGLQFLIQYYNGEERAKGNILERFSAQQFPDLHSELNLSSLELGDSALYFCASSVGNNNLYEQYFGPGTRLTVT.

Ten or more counts support this clonotype. The chain recombines TRBV4-2 with TRBJ2-5; perhaps TRBD2 as D (6 bases). Deletions cut 4 bases from V and 3 bases from J, with 9 bases between. The CDR3 extends over 13 amino acids. Germline CDR1 is LGHNA and CDR2 is YNFKEQ. For the CDR3, the DNA is TGTGCCAGCAGCCGTGGGACTGAAGAGACCCAGTACTTC. It encodes CASSRGTEETQYF.

Ten or more counts support this clonotype. This chain links TRBV11-3 with TRBJ1-1; 10 positions agree with TRBD1. This CDR3 is 14 amino acids long. Losses at the gene ends were 1 base for V and 9 bases for J; bases not matched to a gene: 5. In germline, CDR1 is SGHNT, CDR2 YENEEA. CDR3 nucleotides: TGTGCCAGCAGCTTAGGACAGGGGGCGTCGAAAGCTTTCTTT. It yields the protein CASSLGQGASKAFF.

This clonotype was seen repeatedly, ten times or more. CDR3 region: CASSYVPGQGTEAFF. The CDR3 region has the DNA TGTGCCAGCAGTTACGTTCCGGGGCAGGGCACTGAAGCTTTCTTT. The chain combines TRBV6-5 with TRBJ1-1; D possibly corresponds to TRBD1 (5 bases). This CDR3 spans 15 amino acids. The germline V gene has CDR1 MNHEY and CDR2 SVGAGI. Trimming took off 2 bases at V and 4 bases at J, with 14 bases between the two ends.

This clonotype was observed at least ten times. The chain is built from TRBV5-5 and TRBJ2-3; TRBD1 is a possible D gene (6 bases). CDR1 and CDR2 from the germline V gene are SGHKS and YYEKEE (reference sequence). The CDR3 runs 17 residues. Between the trimmed V and J ends, which lost 4 bases and 4 bases, there was a span of 22 bases. The CDR3 DNA reads TGTGCCAGCAGCCATTGGACAGTAAAAGATTTTGCAGATACGCAGTATTTT. This gives the protein CASSHWTVKDFADTQYF.

This chain uses TRBV9 with TRBJ1-3; the D is unclear. Trimming removed 4 bases from V and 2 bases from J, with 10 bases in between. The CDR3 loop spans 14 amino acids. The germline CDR1 and CDR2 sequences are SGDLS and YYNGEE. The CDR3 loop reads CASSPGGAGNTIYF. The CDR3 DNA follows: TGTGCCAGCAGCCCTGGTGGGGCTGGAAACACCATATATTTT. The complete variable domain, with remaining parts taken from reference TRBV9 and TRBJ1-3, reads DSGVTQTPKHLITATGQRVTLRCSPRSGDLSVYWYQQSLDQGLQFLIQYYNGEERAKGNILERFSAQQFPDLHSELNLSSLELGDSALYFCASSPGGAGNTIYFGEGSWLTVV.

There are many counts of this clonotype. This chain joins TRBV12-3 or TRBV12-4 and TRBJ1-2, with D uncertain. Trimming left V 6 bases short and J 3 bases short, with 11 bases between. This CDR3 has 13 amino acids. In DNA, the CDR3 is TGTGCCAGCAGCCCGACCAAGGACTATGGCTACACCTTC. Its translation: CASSPTKDYGYTF.

This clonotype has a handful of counts. The J gene is TRBJ2-5, the V gene TRBV5-1; the D gene could be TRBD1 or TRBD2 (6 bases each). The CDR3 loop spans 16 amino acids. The V and J ends lost 6 bases and 5 bases respectively, with 23 bases between them. Germline loops: CDR1 SGHRS, CDR2 YFSETQ. The CDR3 DNA reads TGCGCCAGCATCCCGATTGGGGGGCGAGATGGGGAGACCCAGTACTTC. This encodes CASIPIGGRDGETQYF.

Turning to this clonotype: One end of the junction is discordant with germline, which a read error may explain. The gene calls are TRBV5-1 and TRBJ1-2; 9 nucleotides align to TRBD1. The germline gives CDR1 SGHRS, CDR2 YFSETQ. The CDR3 covers 12 residues. CDR3 region: CTSSWTGADYTF. The CDR3 DNA reads TGCACCAGCAGCTGGACAGGGGCTGACTACACCTTC.

This clonotype has a count of ten or more. This chain uses TRBV3-1 with TRBJ2-3; weak D call: TRBD2 (6 bases). V was trimmed by 0 bases and J by 2 bases, leaving 15 bases between them. Germline V gives CDR1 LGHDT, CDR2 YNNKEL (reference sequence). CDR3 length: 17 residues. The CDR3 protein is CASSQDLGGLITDTQYF. CDR3 DNA sequence: TGTGCCAGCAGCCAAGATCTTGGGGGACTGATCACAGATACGCAGTATTTT.

This clonotype appeared many times. The chain is built from TRBV27 and TRBJ2-5, with 8 bases identical to TRBD1. There are 14 residues in the CDR3. V lost 5 bases and J lost 5; bases outside the gene matches: 7. CDR1 and CDR2 from the germline V gene are MNHEY and SMNVEV (reference sequence). CDR3 DNA sequence: TGTGCCAGCAGTATGACAGGGGCAAGGGAGACCCAGTACTTC. This gives the protein CASSMTGARETQYF.